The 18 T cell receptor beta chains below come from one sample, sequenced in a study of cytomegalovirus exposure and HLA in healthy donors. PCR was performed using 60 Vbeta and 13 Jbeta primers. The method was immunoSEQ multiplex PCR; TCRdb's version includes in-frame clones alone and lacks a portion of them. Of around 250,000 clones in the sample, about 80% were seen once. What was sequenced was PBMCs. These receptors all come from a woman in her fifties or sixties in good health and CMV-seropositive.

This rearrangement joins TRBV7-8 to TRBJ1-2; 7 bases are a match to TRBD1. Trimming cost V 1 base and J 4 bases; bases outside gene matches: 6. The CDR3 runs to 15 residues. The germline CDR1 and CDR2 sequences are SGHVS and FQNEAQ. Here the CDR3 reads CASSLELGGGYGYTF. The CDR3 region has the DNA TGTGCCAGCAGCTTAGAGTTAGGGGGCGGCTATGGCTACACCTTC.

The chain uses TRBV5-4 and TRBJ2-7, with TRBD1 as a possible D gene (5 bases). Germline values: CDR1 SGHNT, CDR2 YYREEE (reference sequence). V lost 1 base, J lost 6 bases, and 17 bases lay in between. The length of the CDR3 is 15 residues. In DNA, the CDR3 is TGTGCCAGCAGCTTGATCGGGTCCAGGGCTAGCGAGCAGTACTTC. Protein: CASSLIGSRASEQYF.

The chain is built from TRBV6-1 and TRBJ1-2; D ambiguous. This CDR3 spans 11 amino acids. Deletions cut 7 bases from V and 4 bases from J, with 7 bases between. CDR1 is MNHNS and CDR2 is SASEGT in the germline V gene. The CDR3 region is CASNTPYGYTF. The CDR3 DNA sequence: TGTGCCAGCAACACGCCCTATGGCTACACCTTC.

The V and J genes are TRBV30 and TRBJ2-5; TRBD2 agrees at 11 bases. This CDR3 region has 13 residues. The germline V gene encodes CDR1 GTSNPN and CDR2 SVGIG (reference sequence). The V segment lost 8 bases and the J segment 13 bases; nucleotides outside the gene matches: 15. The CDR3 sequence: CAGMVAGGLKLYF. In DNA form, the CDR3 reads TGTGCCGGGATGGTAGCGGGAGGGTTGAAGCTGTACTTC.

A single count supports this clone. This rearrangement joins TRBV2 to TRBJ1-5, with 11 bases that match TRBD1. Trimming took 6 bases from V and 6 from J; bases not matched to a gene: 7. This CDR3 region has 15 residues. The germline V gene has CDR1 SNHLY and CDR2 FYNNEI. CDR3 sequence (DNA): TGTGCCAGCAGCACGGACAGGGGGCTATTTCAGCCCCAGCATTTT. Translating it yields CASSTDRGLFQPQHF. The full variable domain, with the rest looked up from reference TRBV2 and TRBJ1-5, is EPEVTQTPSHQVTQMGQEVILRCVPISNHLYFYWYRQILGQKVEFLVSFYNNEISEKSEIFDDQFSVERPDGSNFTLKIRSTKLEDSAMYFCASSTDRGLFQPQHFGDGTRLSIL.

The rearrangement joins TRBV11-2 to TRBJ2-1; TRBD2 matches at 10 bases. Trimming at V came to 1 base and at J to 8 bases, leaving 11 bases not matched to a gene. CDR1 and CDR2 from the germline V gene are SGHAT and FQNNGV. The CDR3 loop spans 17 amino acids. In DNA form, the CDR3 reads TGTGCCAGCAGCTTAGGGAGGTCTAGCGGGAGTTTGGATGAGCAGTTCTTC. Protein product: CASSLGRSSGSLDEQFF.

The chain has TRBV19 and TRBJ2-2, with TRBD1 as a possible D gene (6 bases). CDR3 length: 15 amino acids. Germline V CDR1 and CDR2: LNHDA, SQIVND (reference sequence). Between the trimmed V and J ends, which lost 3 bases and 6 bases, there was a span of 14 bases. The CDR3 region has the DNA TGTGCCAGTAGTATCCAGGGGCGCCGGTCCGGGGAGCTGTTTTTT. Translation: CASSIQGRRSGELFF.

The CDR3 is CASSPVGGRTDEQYF. CDR3 coding DNA: TGTGCCAGCTCACCAGTAGGCGGGAGGACCGACGAGCAGTACTTC. The chain uses TRBV18 and TRBJ2-7, with TRBD2 matching 8 bases. The V segment lost 2 bases and the J segment 5 bases; nucleotides outside the gene matches: 8. Germline V gene lookup returns CDR1 KGHSH and CDR2 LQKENI. This CDR3 has 15 residues. The variable domain in full, completed from reference TRBV18 and TRBJ2-7, reads NAGVMQNPRHLVRRRGQEARLRCSPMKGHSHVYWYRQLPEEGLKFMVYLQKENIIDESGMPKERFSAEFPKEGPSILRIQQVVRGDSAAYFCASSPVGGRTDEQYFGPGTRLTVT.

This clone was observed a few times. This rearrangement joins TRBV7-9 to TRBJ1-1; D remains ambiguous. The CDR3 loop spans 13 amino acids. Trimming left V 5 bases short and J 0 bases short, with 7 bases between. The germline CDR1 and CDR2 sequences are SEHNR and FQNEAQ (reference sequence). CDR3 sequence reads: CASSLMLNTEAFF. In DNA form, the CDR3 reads TGTGCCAGCAGCCTAATGCTGAACACTGAAGCTTTCTTT.

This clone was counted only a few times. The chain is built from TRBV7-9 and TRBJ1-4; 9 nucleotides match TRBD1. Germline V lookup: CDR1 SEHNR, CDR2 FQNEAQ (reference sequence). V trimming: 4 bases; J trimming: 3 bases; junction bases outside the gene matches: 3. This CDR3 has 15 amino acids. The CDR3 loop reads CASSSGTGPNEKLFF. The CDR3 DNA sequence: TGTGCCAGCAGCTCCGGGACAGGGCCTAATGAAAAACTGTTTTTT.

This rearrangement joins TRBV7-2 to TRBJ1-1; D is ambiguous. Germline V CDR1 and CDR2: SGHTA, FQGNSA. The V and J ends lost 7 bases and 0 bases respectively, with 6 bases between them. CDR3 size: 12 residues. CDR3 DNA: TGTGCCAGCACCAGGTTGAACACTGAAGCTTTCTTT. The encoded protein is CASTRLNTEAFF. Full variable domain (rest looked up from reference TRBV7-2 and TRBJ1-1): GAGVSQSPSNKVTEKGKDVELRCDPISGHTALYWYRQSLGQGLEFLIYFQGNSAPDKSGLPSDRFSAERTGGSVSTLTIQRTQQEDSAVYLCASTRLNTEAFFGQGTRLTVV.

As DNA, the CDR3 is TGCGCCAGCAGTATGTTCGGGAATGAGCAGTTCTTC. This sequence encodes CASSMFGNEQFF. This chain connects TRBV5-1 to TRBJ2-1; D remains ambiguous. CDR1 and CDR2 from the germline V gene are SGHRS and YFSETQ. The CDR3 totals 12 residues. Trimming took off 5 bases at V and 7 bases at J, with 10 bases between the two ends.

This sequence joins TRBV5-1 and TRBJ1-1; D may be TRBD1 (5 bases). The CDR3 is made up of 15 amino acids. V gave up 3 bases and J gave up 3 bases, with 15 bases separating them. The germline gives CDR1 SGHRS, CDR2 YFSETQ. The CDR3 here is CASSSNRWRDTEAFF. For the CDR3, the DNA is TGCGCCAGCAGCTCCAACAGGTGGAGGGACACTGAAGCTTTCTTT.

The CDR3 protein is CATSRVVEWGGTAKNIQYF. Here the CDR3 DNA reads TGTGCCACCAGCAGAGTAGTGGAGTGGGGGGGCACGGCCAAAAACATTCAGTACTTC. J is TRBJ2-4 and V is TRBV15, with D tentatively TRBD2 (7 bases). CDR1 is LNHNV and CDR2 is YYDKDF in the germline V gene (reference sequence). V was shortened by 1 base and J by 1 base, with 20 bases between the two germline ends. The CDR3 is 19 amino acids.

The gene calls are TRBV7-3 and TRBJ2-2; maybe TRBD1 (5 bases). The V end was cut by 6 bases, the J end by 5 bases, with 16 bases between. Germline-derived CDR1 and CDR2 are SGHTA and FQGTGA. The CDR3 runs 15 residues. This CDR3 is CASSLRGFGTGELFF. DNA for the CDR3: TGTGCCAGCAGTCTAAGGGGTTTCGGGACCGGGGAGCTGTTTTTT.

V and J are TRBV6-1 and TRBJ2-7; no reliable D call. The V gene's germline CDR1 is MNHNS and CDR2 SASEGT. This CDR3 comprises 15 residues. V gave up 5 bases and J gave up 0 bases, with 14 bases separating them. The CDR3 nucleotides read TGTGCCAGCAGTCCTTCAGGATCCTCCTCCTACGAGCAGTACTTC. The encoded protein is CASSPSGSSSYEQYF.

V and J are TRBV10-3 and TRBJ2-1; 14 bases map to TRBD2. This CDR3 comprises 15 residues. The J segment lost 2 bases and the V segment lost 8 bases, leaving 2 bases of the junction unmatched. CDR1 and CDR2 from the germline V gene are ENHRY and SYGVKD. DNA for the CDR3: TGTGCCATCCTGACTAGCGGGAGGGCCTACAATGAGCAGTTCTTC. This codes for CAILTSGRAYNEQFF.

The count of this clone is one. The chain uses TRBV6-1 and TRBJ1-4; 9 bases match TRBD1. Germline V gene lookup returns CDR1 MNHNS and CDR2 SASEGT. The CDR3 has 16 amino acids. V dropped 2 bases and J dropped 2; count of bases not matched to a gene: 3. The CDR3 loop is CASSERDRATNEKLFF. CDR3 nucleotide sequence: TGTGCCAGCAGTGAAAGGGACAGGGCGACTAATGAAAAACTGTTTTTT.